The 24 T cell receptor beta chains reported below all come from one sample, sequenced in a study of radiotherapy plus CTLA-4 blockade in lung cancer. The data were produced by immunoSEQ multiplex PCR, yet TCRdb's version contains in-frame clones alone and is incomplete. The sample lists about 120,000 clones, roughly four fifths occurring once. The sample here was peripheral blood, taken from a patient treated with radiotherapy plus ipilimumab. These receptors were collected from a human donor with non-small cell lung cancer that progressed on radiotherapy plus ipilimumab. Some clones in this sample may be carry-over from other donors' samples.

This clone occurred a few times. The CDR3, as DNA: TGTGCCAGCAGTTTAGAGGAGAACACTGAAGCTTTCTTT. Protein: CASSLEENTEAFF. V and J are TRBV27 and TRBJ1-1, with D unresolved. Germline-derived CDR1 and CDR2 are MNHEY and SMNVEV (reference sequence). V was shortened by 2 bases and J by 1 base, with 5 bases between the two germline ends. CDR3 length: 13 amino acids.

The DNA for the CDR3 is TGTGCCAGCAGCCCTTCCATGTGGGTCCAGCCCCAGCATTTT. It is translated as CASSPSMWVQPQHF. V usage is TRBV2 and J usage is TRBJ1-5; no clear D. V lost 6 bases and J 7 bases, leaving 16 bases between the germline ends. The CDR3 totals 14 residues. The germline V gene has CDR1 SNHLY and CDR2 FYNNEI.

V is TRBV9 and J is TRBJ1-3; the match to TRBD1 covers 7 bases. The CDR3 contains 15 residues. Trimming at V came to 0 bases and at J to 2 bases, leaving 2 bases not matched to a gene. Germline V gene sequence: CDR1 SGDLS, CDR2 YYNGEE. Here the CDR3 DNA reads TGTGCCAGCAGCGTAGTAACAGGGGCTGGAAACACCATATATTTT. This codes for CASSVVTGAGNTIYF.

The chain employs TRBV7-6 and TRBJ2-2, with D maybe TRBD2 (5 bases). Trimming removed 5 bases at V and 0 bases at J, with 13 bases between. The CDR3 spans 16 residues. CDR1 SGHVS and CDR2 FNYEAQ come from the germline V gene. The CDR3 protein is CASSAGVLANTGELFF. The CDR3 DNA sequence: TGTGCCAGCAGCGCAGGCGTACTAGCGAACACCGGGGAGCTGTTTTTT.

J is TRBJ1-2 and V is TRBV7-3; no firm D call. The CDR3 is 15 amino acids. V was shortened by 5 bases and J by 3 bases, with 16 bases between the two germline ends. The germline V gene encodes CDR1 SGHTA and CDR2 FQGTGA. CDR3: CASSPGSRGYYGYTF. CDR3 DNA sequence: TGTGCCAGCAGCCCCGGAAGCCGAGGATACTATGGCTACACCTTC.

The chain carries TRBV19 and TRBJ2-2; 8 bases fit TRBD2. The CDR3 is 17 amino acids. V trimming: 5 bases; J trimming: 6 bases; junction bases outside the gene matches: 14. Germline V gene data show CDR1 as LNHDA and CDR2 as SQIVND (reference sequence). The CDR3 nucleotides are TGTGCCAGTAGTCCTAGTCTTGGACTAGCTGGGTCCGGGGAGCTGTTTTTT. Protein: CASSPSLGLAGSGELFF.

V gene TRBV7-8 combines with J gene TRBJ2-5; TRBD2 is a possible D gene (5 bases). CDR3 length: 13 residues. Trimming removed 5 bases from V and 4 bases from J, with 11 bases in between. CDR1 and CDR2 from the germline V gene are SGHVS and FQNEAQ. CDR3 in amino acids: CASSKGVRETQYF. Written as DNA, the CDR3 is TGTGCCAGCAGCAAGGGAGTCCGAGAGACCCAGTACTTC. Filled out from reference TRBV7-8 and TRBJ2-5, the complete variable domain reads GAGVSQSPRYKVAKRGQDVALRCDPISGHVSLFWYQQALGQGPEFLTYFQNEAQLDKSGLPSDRFFAERPEGSVSTLKIQRTQQEDSAVYLCASSKGVRETQYFGPGTRLLVL.

This chain links TRBV11-1 with TRBJ2-5; 9 nucleotides align to TRBD2. Germline V gene sequence: CDR1 SGHAT, CDR2 FQDESV (reference sequence). V gave up 5 bases and J gave up 3 bases; unmatched junction bases: 7. CDR3 size: 15 residues. The CDR3 DNA reads TGTGCCAGCAGCCTCCGAGTAGCGGGGGAAGAGACCCAGTACTTC. This encodes CASSLRVAGEETQYF. Full variable domain (rest looked up from reference TRBV11-1 and TRBJ2-5): EAEVAQSPRYKITEKSQAVAFWCDPISGHATLYWYRQILGQGPELLVQFQDESVVDDSQLPKDRFSAERLKGVDSTLKIQPAELGDSAMYLCASSLRVAGEETQYFGPGTRLLVL.

The CDR3 DNA sequence: TGTGCCAGCAGCAAAGGGACAGGGGACGGGTACGAGCAGTACTTC. Translating gives CASSKGTGDGYEQYF. The chain links TRBV7-9 to TRBJ2-7; 10 nucleotides align to TRBD1. V shed 5 bases and J 4 bases; nucleotides not matched to a gene: 8. Germline V gives CDR1 SEHNR, CDR2 FQNEAQ (reference sequence). CDR3 length: 15 amino acids.

The CDR3: CSVDSTGGPTNYGYTF. The CDR3 DNA follows: TGCAGCGTAGACTCTACAGGGGGCCCCACTAACTATGGCTACACCTTC. This chain links TRBV29-1 with TRBJ1-2, with 9 bases matching TRBD1. The CDR3 is 16 residues long. J was trimmed by 0 bases and V by 6 bases; bases with no gene match: 11. The germline V gene encodes CDR1 SQVTM and CDR2 ANQGSEA.

The J gene is TRBJ1-5, the V gene TRBV15, with no clear D. Germline V lookup: CDR1 LNHNV, CDR2 YYDKDF (reference sequence). This CDR3 spans 12 amino acids. With 0 bases removed from V and 6 bases from J, the gap between germline ends came to 3 bases. CDR3 amino acids: CATSRDRQPQHF. CDR3 nucleotides: TGTGCCACCAGCAGAGATCGTCAGCCCCAGCATTTT.

Comments on this clone: Other DNA sequences in this sample translate to the same CDR3. The CDR3 loop is CASTPRAANEKLFF. The CDR3 DNA sequence: TGTGCCAGCACTCCCAGGGCAGCTAATGAAAAACTGTTTTTT. The chain links TRBV6-1 to TRBJ1-4; TRBD1 might be the D (5 bases). The CDR3 contains 14 residues. V shed 7 bases and J shed 3 bases, with 12 bases lying between them. Germline assignment: CDR1 MNHNS and CDR2 SASEGT.

The chain couples TRBV5-5 to TRBJ2-3; D is undetermined. With 2 bases removed from V and 2 bases from J, the gap between germline ends came to 6 bases. This CDR3 is 13 amino acids long. From germline, CDR1 is SGHKS and CDR2 YYEKEE (reference sequence). The CDR3 loop is CASSFLHTDTQYF. The CDR3 region has the DNA TGTGCCAGCAGCTTCCTTCACACAGATACGCAGTATTTT.

The J gene is TRBJ2-7, the V gene TRBV2; D uncertain. The ends were cut back, 7 bases at V and 0 bases at J, with 7 bases in the middle. The CDR3 covers 12 residues. From germline, CDR1 is SNHLY and CDR2 FYNNEI. The CDR3: CASTRNSYEQYF. In DNA form, the CDR3 reads TGTGCCAGCACCAGGAACTCCTACGAGCAGTACTTC.

The chain joins TRBV19 to TRBJ2-7; unclear D gene. Germline CDR1 reads LNHDA; CDR2 reads SQIVND (reference sequence). V shed 8 bases and J shed 7 bases, with 18 bases lying between them. This CDR3 spans 13 amino acids. The CDR3 DNA sequence: TGTGCCAGTTCCCCTCCCCCAGGAGAGGAGCAGTACTTC. This translates into CASSPPPGEEQYF. Drawing the rest from reference TRBV19 and TRBJ2-7, the complete variable domain is DGGITQSPKYLFRKEGQNVTLSCEQNLNHDAMYWYRQDPGQGLRLIYYSQIVNDFQKGDIAEGYSVSREKKESFPLTVTSAQKNPTAFYLCASSPPPGEEQYFGPGTRLTVT.

The chain employs TRBV11-2 and TRBJ2-7; no definite D call. V was shortened by 0 bases and J by 6 bases, with 6 bases between the two germline ends. Looked up from germline, CDR1 is SGHAT and CDR2 is FQNNGV. The CDR3 sequence is 12 residues long. CDR3 coding DNA: TGTGCCAGCAGCTTAGAGAGGAGCGAGCAGTACTTC. This translates into CASSLERSEQYF.

The chain has TRBV19 and TRBJ2-7; perhaps TRBD2 as D (5 bases). The germline V gene has CDR1 LNHDA and CDR2 SQIVND (reference sequence). The CDR3 is made up of 15 amino acids. The V gene lost 1 base and the J gene lost 7 bases, with 17 bases spanning the gap. The CDR3 loop reads CASSIVATEVSEQYF. The CDR3 nucleotides read TGTGCCAGTAGTATAGTTGCGACGGAGGTTTCGGAGCAGTACTTC.

CDR3 sequence (DNA): TGTGCCAGCAGCTTTCTGGGCGGACATGAGCAGTTCTTC. Translating gives CASSFLGGHEQFF. The chain couples TRBV7-2 to TRBJ2-1; D call uncertain. Germline loops: CDR1 SGHTA, CDR2 FQGNSA. Deletions cut 3 bases from V and 8 bases from J, with 11 bases between. CDR3 length equals 13 residues. Looking up the rest from reference TRBV7-2 and TRBJ2-1 gives the full variable domain: GAGVSQSPSNKVTEKGKDVELRCDPISGHTALYWYRQSLGQGLEFLIYFQGNSAPDKSGLPSDRFSAERTGGSVSTLTIQRTQQEDSAVYLCASSFLGGHEQFFGPGTRLTVL.

The gene calls are TRBV2 and TRBJ1-2, with a tentative D call TRBD1 (6 bases). Germline CDR1 reads SNHLY; CDR2 reads FYNNEI. V was pared by 6 bases and J by 7 bases, with 15 bases between. The CDR3 spans 13 residues. The CDR3 is CASSPTGGGGYTF. CDR3 DNA sequence: TGTGCCAGCAGCCCTACGGGGGGCGGTGGCTACACCTTC.

The V gene is TRBV12-5, the J gene TRBJ1-1; weak D call: TRBD1 (5 bases). Trimming cost V 1 base and J 7 bases, with 13 bases left between them. CDR3 size: 14 residues. Germline V gene data show CDR1 as LGHNT and CDR2 as FRNRAP. CDR3 bases: TGTGCTAGTGGTTTGGGACAGTACCCTTTTGAAGCTTTCTTT. Its protein product is CASGLGQYPFEAFF. Using reference TRBV12-5 and TRBJ1-1 for the parts outside the CDR3, the full variable domain is DARVTQTPRHKVTEMGQEVTMRCQPILGHNTVFWYRQTMMQGLELLAYFRNRAPLDDSGMPKDRFSAEMPDATLATLKIQPSEPRDSAVYFCASGLGQYPFEAFFGQGTRLTVV.

V usage is TRBV11-3 and J usage is TRBJ2-1; the match to TRBD1 covers 9 bases. Germline lookup yields CDR1 SGHNT and CDR2 YENEEA. The V segment lost 5 bases and the J segment 3 bases; nucleotides outside the gene matches: 5. This CDR3 is built from 15 residues. The CDR3 is CASSPGDRVYNEQFF. The CDR3, as DNA: TGTGCCAGCAGCCCGGGGGACAGGGTCTACAATGAGCAGTTCTTC. The full variable domain, completed using reference TRBV11-3 and TRBJ2-1, is EAGVVQSPRYKIIEKKQPVAFWCNPISGHNTLYWYLQNLGQGPELLIRYENEEAVDDSQLPKDRFSAERLKGVDSTLKIQPAELGDSAVYLCASSPGDRVYNEQFFGPGTRLTVL.

The chain recombines TRBV7-5 with TRBJ2-2; the table's D gene call, TRBD2, was not cross checked with the DNA. TRBV7-5 is deemed a pseudogene. This CDR3 region has 15 residues. CDR3 amino acids: CARSLDSGDTGELFF. The CDR3, as DNA: TGTGCCAGAAGCTTAGATTCCGGGGACACCGGGGAGCTGTTTTTT.

V is TRBV5-1 and J is TRBJ2-7, with TRBD1 matching 10 bases. Looked up from germline, CDR1 is SGHRS and CDR2 is YFSETQ. The length of the CDR3 is 15 residues. J lost 7 bases, V lost 4 bases, and 11 bases had no gene match. Written as DNA, the CDR3 is TGCGCCAGCAGCCCGGGGGACAGGGGAGAGGTGGAGCAGTACTTC. This sequence encodes CASSPGDRGEVEQYF.

The chain employs TRBV5-4 and TRBJ2-5; 9 bases agree with TRBD1. V dropped 4 bases and J dropped 5; count of bases not matched to a gene: 6. CDR3 length: 14 residues. Germline V gene sequence: CDR1 SGHNT, CDR2 YYREEE (reference sequence). The CDR3 sequence: CASSRDRAGETQYF. The CDR3 region has the DNA TGTGCCAGCAGCCGGGACAGGGCAGGGGAGACCCAGTACTTC.